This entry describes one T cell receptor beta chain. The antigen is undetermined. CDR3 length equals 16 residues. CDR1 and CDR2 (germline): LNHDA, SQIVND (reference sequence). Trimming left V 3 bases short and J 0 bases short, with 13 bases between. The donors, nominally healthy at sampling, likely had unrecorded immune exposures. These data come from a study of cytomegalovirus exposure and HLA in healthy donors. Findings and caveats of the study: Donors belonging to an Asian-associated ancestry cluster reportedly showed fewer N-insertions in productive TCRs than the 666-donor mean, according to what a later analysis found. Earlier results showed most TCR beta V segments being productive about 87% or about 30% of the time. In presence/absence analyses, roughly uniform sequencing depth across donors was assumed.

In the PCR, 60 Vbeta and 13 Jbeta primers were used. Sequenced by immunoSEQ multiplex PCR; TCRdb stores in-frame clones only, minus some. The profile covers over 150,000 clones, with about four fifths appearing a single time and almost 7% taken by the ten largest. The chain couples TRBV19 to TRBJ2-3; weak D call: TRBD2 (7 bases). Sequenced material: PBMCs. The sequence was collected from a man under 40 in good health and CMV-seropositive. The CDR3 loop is CASSIWAGASTDTQYF. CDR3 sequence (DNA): TGTGCCAGTAGTATCTGGGCGGGGGCAAGCACAGATACGCAGTATTTT.